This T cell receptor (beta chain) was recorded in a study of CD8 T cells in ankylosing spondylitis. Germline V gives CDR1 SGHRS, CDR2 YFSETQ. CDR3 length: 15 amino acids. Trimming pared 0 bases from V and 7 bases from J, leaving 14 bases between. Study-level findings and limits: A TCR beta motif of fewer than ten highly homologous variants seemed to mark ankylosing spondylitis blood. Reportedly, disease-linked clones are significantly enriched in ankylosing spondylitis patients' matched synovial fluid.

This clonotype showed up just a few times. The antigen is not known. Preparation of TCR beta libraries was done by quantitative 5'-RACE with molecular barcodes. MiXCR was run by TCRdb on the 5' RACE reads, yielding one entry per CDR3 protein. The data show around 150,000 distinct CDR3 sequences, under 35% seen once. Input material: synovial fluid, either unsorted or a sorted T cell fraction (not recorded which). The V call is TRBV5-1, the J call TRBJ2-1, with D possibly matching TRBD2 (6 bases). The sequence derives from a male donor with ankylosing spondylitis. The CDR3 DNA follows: TGCGCCAGCAGCTTGGCGGCGGGACGTGGTAATGAGCAGTTCTTC. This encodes CASSLAAGRGNEQFF.